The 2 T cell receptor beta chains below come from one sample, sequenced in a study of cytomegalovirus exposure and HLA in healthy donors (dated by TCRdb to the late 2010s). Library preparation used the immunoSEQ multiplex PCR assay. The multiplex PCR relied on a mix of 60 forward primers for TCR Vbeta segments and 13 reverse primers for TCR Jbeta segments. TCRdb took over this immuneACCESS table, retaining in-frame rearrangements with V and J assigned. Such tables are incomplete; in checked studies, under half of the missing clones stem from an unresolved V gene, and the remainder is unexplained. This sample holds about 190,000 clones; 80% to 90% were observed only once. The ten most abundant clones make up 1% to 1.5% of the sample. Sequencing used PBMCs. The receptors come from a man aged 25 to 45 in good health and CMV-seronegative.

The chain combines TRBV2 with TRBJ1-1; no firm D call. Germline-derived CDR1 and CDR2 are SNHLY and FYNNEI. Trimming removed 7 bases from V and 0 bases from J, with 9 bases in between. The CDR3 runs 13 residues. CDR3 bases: TGTGCCAGCACTGGGAGCATGAACACTGAAGCTTTCTTT. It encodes CASTGSMNTEAFF. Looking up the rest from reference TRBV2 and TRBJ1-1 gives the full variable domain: EPEVTQTPSHQVTQMGQEVILRCVPISNHLYFYWYRQILGQKVEFLVSFYNNEISEKSEIFDDQFSVERPDGSNFTLKIRSTKLEDSAMYFCASTGSMNTEAFFGQGTRLTVV.

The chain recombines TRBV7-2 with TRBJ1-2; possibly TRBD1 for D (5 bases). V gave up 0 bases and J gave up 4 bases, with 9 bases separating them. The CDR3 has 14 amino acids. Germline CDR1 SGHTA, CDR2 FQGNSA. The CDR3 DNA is TGTGCCAGCAGCTTAGCGGGGCAGAGCTATGGCTACACCTTC. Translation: CASSLAGQSYGYTF.